Presented here are 30 T cell receptor beta chains from one specimen sequenced in a study of blood T cell repertoires in COVID-19. The method was immunoSEQ multiplex PCR; TCRdb's version includes in-frame clones alone and lacks a portion of them. The sample has a few hundred thousand clones, about 90% seen once. Sequenced material: PBMCs or T cells enriched from blood (not recorded which). These TCRs come from a man aged 35-49 years in a cohort exposed to, infected with or recovered from COVID-19 (not recorded which).

V usage is TRBV5-4 and J usage is TRBJ2-1, with unresolved D. Germline lookup yields CDR1 SGHNT and CDR2 YYREEE (reference sequence). This CDR3 is 16 amino acids long. Trimming removed 4 bases at V and 0 bases at J, with 14 bases between. The CDR3: CASSPMAPSSYNEQFF. The CDR3 DNA follows: TGTGCCAGCAGCCCGATGGCACCCTCCTCCTACAATGAGCAGTTCTTC.

The chain is built from TRBV19 and TRBJ1-1, with TRBD1 matching 7 bases. Germline V gene lookup returns CDR1 LNHDA and CDR2 SQIVND (reference sequence). The V gene end was trimmed by 10 bases and the J gene end by 5 bases; junction bases not matched to a gene: 7. The CDR3 totals 12 residues. The chain's CDR3 is CATSGQYTEAFF. For the CDR3, the DNA is TGTGCCACCTCGGGACAGTATACTGAAGCTTTCTTT. The full variable domain, in which reference TRBV19 and TRBJ1-1 provide the parts outside the CDR3, is DGGITQSPKYLFRKEGQNVTLSCEQNLNHDAMYWYRQDPGQGLRLIYYSQIVNDFQKGDIAEGYSVSREKKESFPLTVTSAQKNPTAFYLCATSGQYTEAFFGQGTRLTVV.

The chain carries TRBV4-1 and TRBJ2-5; D possibly corresponds to TRBD1 (5 bases). V lost 1 base and J 2 bases, leaving 14 bases between the germline ends. The germline V gene encodes CDR1 MGHRA and CDR2 YSYEKL. This CDR3 spans 16 amino acids. The CDR3 spells CASSQGPGRVQETQYF. In nucleotides, the CDR3 is TGCGCCAGCAGCCAAGGCCCAGGGCGAGTGCAAGAGACCCAGTACTTC.

The rearrangement uses TRBV28 and TRBJ1-2, with TRBD1 identical over 12 bases. V lost 8 bases to trimming and J lost 6 bases; unmatched junction nucleotides: 4. CDR1 MDHEN and CDR2 SYDVKM come from the germline V gene. This CDR3 spans 13 amino acids. CDR3 in amino acids: CASGGTGGNGYTF. CDR3 DNA sequence: TGTGCCAGCGGCGGGACAGGGGGCAATGGCTACACCTTC.

The rearrangement links TRBV28 to TRBJ2-3; TRBD1 aligns across 8 bases. The CDR3 has 17 residues. The V gene's germline CDR1 is MDHEN and CDR2 SYDVKM. After removal of 3 bases from V and 4 bases from J, the junction contained 12 bases not matched to a gene. This chain's CDR3 is CASSFGGRTGFPDTQYF. As DNA, the CDR3 is TGTGCCAGCAGTTTTGGGGGCAGGACAGGGTTTCCAGATACGCAGTATTTT.

As DNA, the CDR3 is TGCGCCAGCCGGAGAGACAGGAACAATTATGGCTACACCTTC. Protein sequence: CASRRDRNNYGYTF. The V gene is TRBV5-1, the J gene TRBJ1-2; a weak D match, TRBD1 (6 bases). The V and J ends lost 7 bases and 5 bases respectively, with 18 bases between them. The CDR3 is 14 amino acids. The germline V gene encodes CDR1 SGHRS and CDR2 YFSETQ.

This chain uses TRBV18 with TRBJ2-3; D perhaps matches TRBD1 (5 bases). The CDR3 sequence is 15 residues long. Trimming took 3 bases from V and 0 from J, leaving 10 bases between them. Germline CDR1 reads KGHSH; CDR2 reads LQKENI. Here the CDR3 DNA reads TGTGCCAGCTCACCCAGACAGCTTAGCACAGATACGCAGTATTTT. Translation: CASSPRQLSTDTQYF.

The chain is built from TRBV27 and TRBJ2-7; possibly TRBD2 for D (5 bases). Germline V gene sequence: CDR1 MNHEY, CDR2 SMNVEV (reference sequence). The CDR3 runs 13 residues. V dropped 4 bases and J dropped 6 bases, with 13 bases sitting between them. CDR3 coding DNA: TGTGCCAGCAGTTCCCCCCCCGGAGGCGAGCAGTACTTC. This gives the protein CASSSPPGGEQYF.

The chain recombines TRBV6-5 with TRBJ2-7, with D possibly TRBD1 on 6 matching bases. The CDR3 sequence is 13 residues long. Trimming removed 8 bases from V and 0 bases from J, with 11 bases in between. Germline V gene lookup returns CDR1 MNHEY and CDR2 SVGAGI. The CDR3 bases are TGTGCCAGCGGGCAGGGGATCTCCTACGAGCAGTACTTC. It translates to CASGQGISYEQYF.

The J gene is TRBJ2-7, the V gene TRBV6-2 or TRBV6-3, with 8 bases matching TRBD1. The ends lost 1 base at V and 4 bases at J; junction bases unmatched: 9. The CDR3 covers 16 residues. Germline assignment: CDR1 MNHEY and CDR2 SVGEGT. In DNA, the CDR3 is TGTGCCAGCAGTTACTTTTCGGCAGGGGGCAAATACGAGCAGTACTTC. Protein sequence: CASSYFSAGGKYEQYF.

The rearrangement links TRBV19 to TRBJ2-3, with a tentative D call TRBD2 (6 bases). Trimming pared 1 base from V and 4 bases from J, leaving 9 bases between. The CDR3 loop spans 14 amino acids. CDR1 LNHDA and CDR2 SQIVND come from the germline V gene (reference sequence). The CDR3 DNA reads as TGTGCCAGTAGTATAGTGCGGGGTGCAGATACGCAGTATTTT. This translates into CASSIVRGADTQYF.

The chain recombines TRBV5-5 with TRBJ1-4, with TRBD1 identical over 7 bases. V trimming: 4 bases; J trimming: 0 bases; junction bases outside the gene matches: 6. This CDR3 is built from 16 residues. CDR1 is SGHKS, CDR2 YYEKEE, per germline (reference sequence). This CDR3 is CASSKGQKTTNEKLFF. CDR3 nucleotides: TGTGCCAGCAGCAAGGGACAGAAGACAACTAATGAAAAACTGTTTTTT.

The chain uses TRBV10-1 and TRBJ2-7, with 8 positions matching TRBD2. The trim removed 3 bases at V and 4 bases at J, leaving 11 bases unmatched. Germline CDR1 WNHNN, CDR2 SYGVQD (reference sequence). The CDR3 totals 16 residues. DNA of the CDR3: TGCGCCAGCAGTGACTCTCCGGGACTAGGGGGGTACGAGCAGTACTTC. Its translation is CASSDSPGLGGYEQYF.

This clone appeared a few times. V and J are TRBV7-6 and TRBJ2-5; D might be TRBD1 (6 bases). CDR1 is SGHVS, CDR2 FNYEAQ, per germline. This CDR3 spans 17 amino acids. The ends were cut back, 5 bases at V and 2 bases at J, with 21 bases in the middle. CDR3 residues: CASSPTARTVSQETQYF. In nucleotides, the CDR3 is TGTGCCAGCAGCCCCACCGCCAGGACAGTATCACAAGAGACCCAGTACTTC. Combining the CDR3 with reference TRBV7-6 and TRBJ2-5 gives the whole variable domain GAGVSQSPRYKVTKRGQDVALRCDPISGHVSLYWYRQALGQGPEFLTYFNYEAQQDKSGLPNDRFSAERPEGSISTLTIQRTEQRDSAMYRCASSPTARTVSQETQYFGPGTRLLVL.

The rearrangement links TRBV6-5 to TRBJ1-1; 8 bases are shared with TRBD1. The CDR3 spans 15 residues. Germline CDR1 reads MNHEY; CDR2 reads SVGAGI. V lost 7 bases, J lost 0 bases, and 7 bases stayed unmatched. CDR3 sequence (DNA): TGTGCCAGCAATAGACGACAGGGGTTGAACACTGAAGCTTTCTTT. It is translated as CASNRRQGLNTEAFF.

V and J are TRBV5-4 and TRBJ1-2; D remains ambiguous. The V gene lost 6 bases and the J gene lost 8 bases, with 17 bases spanning the gap. Germline values: CDR1 SGHNT, CDR2 YYREEE (reference sequence). This CDR3 is built from 13 residues. Here the CDR3 DNA reads TGTGCCAGCACTCTACGGGGTACGCGAGGCTACACCTTC. It translates to CASTLRGTRGYTF.

The chain employs TRBV27 and TRBJ2-1; 8 nucleotides line up with TRBD2. This CDR3 has 16 amino acids. V lost 6 bases, J lost 8 bases, and 15 bases stayed unmatched. CDR1 is MNHEY and CDR2 is SMNVEV in the germline V gene (reference sequence). CDR3 sequence: CASRRGAGLVNDEQFF. CDR3 in DNA: TGTGCCAGCAGGAGAGGAGCGGGACTAGTAAACGATGAGCAGTTCTTC.

J is TRBJ2-3 and V is TRBV9; D remains unclear. From germline, CDR1 is SGDLS and CDR2 YYNGEE. The V end was cut by 0 bases, the J end by 4 bases, with 9 bases between. CDR3 length: 14 amino acids. The CDR3, as DNA: TGTGCCAGCAGCGTAGGTTTAGTCGCAGATACGCAGTATTTT. This sequence encodes CASSVGLVADTQYF. The full variable domain, with the rest looked up from reference TRBV9 and TRBJ2-3, is DSGVTQTPKHLITATGQRVTLRCSPRSGDLSVYWYQQSLDQGLQFLIQYYNGEERAKGNILERFSAQQFPDLHSELNLSSLELGDSALYFCASSVGLVADTQYFGPGTRLTVL.

The table lists this clone with a count of one. The chain recombines TRBV10-2 with TRBJ2-1, with 8 bases fitting TRBD1. This CDR3 is built from 12 residues. Germline CDR1 WSHSY, CDR2 SAAADI. The J segment lost 15 bases and the V segment lost 3 bases, leaving 7 bases of the junction unmatched. The CDR3 sequence is CASSDLGTGLFF. As DNA, the CDR3 is TGCGCCAGCAGTGACCTCGGGACAGGTCTGTTCTTC.

The CDR3 loop is CASSPQVSGANVLTF. The DNA for the CDR3 is TGCGCCAGCAGCCCCCAGGTCTCTGGGGCCAACGTCCTGACTTTC. The chain joins TRBV4-1 to TRBJ2-6; no clear D. Trimming took off 4 bases at V and 0 bases at J, with 7 bases between the two ends. The CDR3 has 15 amino acids. The germline CDR1 and CDR2 sequences are MGHRA and YSYEKL.

This sequence joins TRBV18 and TRBJ2-7; 12 positions match TRBD2. This CDR3 is built from 17 residues. CDR1 is KGHSH and CDR2 is LQKENI in the germline V gene. V shed 2 bases and J 2 bases; nucleotides not matched to a gene: 7. CDR3 bases: TGTGCCAGCTCACCAGGTCACCTAGCGGGAGGGACCTACGAGCAGTACTTC. As protein: CASSPGHLAGGTYEQYF.

This chain uses TRBV29-1 with TRBJ1-5; a weak D match, TRBD1 (5 bases). The V gene lost 3 bases and the J gene lost 5 bases, with 11 bases spanning the gap. Germline CDR1 reads SQVTM; CDR2 reads ANQGSEA. The CDR3 is made up of 13 amino acids. This CDR3 is CSVDQGDHQPQHF. In DNA form, the CDR3 reads TGCAGCGTTGATCAGGGCGACCATCAGCCCCAGCATTTT.

The J gene is TRBJ2-5, the V gene TRBV6-5, with 10 bases that match TRBD2. Germline CDR1 reads MNHEY; CDR2 reads SVGAGI. The CDR3 spans 14 residues. The V segment lost 8 bases and the J segment 0 bases; nucleotides outside the gene matches: 3. This chain's CDR3 is CASGAGGHQETQYF. The CDR3 DNA sequence: TGTGCCAGCGGAGCGGGAGGGCACCAAGAGACCCAGTACTTC.

V is TRBV2 and J is TRBJ1-5, with D hard to call. This CDR3 spans 14 amino acids. Germline CDR1 is SNHLY and CDR2 is FYNNEI. Trimming took off 2 bases at V and 4 bases at J, with 9 bases between the two ends. Written as DNA, the CDR3 is TGTGCCAGCAGTGAAAACACGGGGAATCAGCCCCAGCATTTT. Its protein is CASSENTGNQPQHF.

The CDR3 DNA sequence: TGTGCCAGCAGTTACCGTAGACAGGGGCCTGAAGCTTTCTTT. Amino acids: CASSYRRQGPEAFF. The chain couples TRBV6-5 to TRBJ1-1; 8 positions agree with TRBD1. Germline CDR1 reads MNHEY; CDR2 reads SVGAGI. V trimming: 2 bases; J trimming: 6 bases; junction bases outside the gene matches: 5. The CDR3 runs to 14 residues.

This sequence joins TRBV27 and TRBJ2-2; perhaps TRBD1 as D (5 bases). CDR1 is MNHEY, CDR2 SMNVEV, per germline (reference sequence). V was shortened by 5 bases and J by 5 bases, with 9 bases between the two germline ends. The CDR3 is made up of 13 amino acids. This chain's CDR3 is CASSTRTTGELFF. Here the CDR3 DNA reads TGTGCCAGCAGTACAAGGACAACCGGGGAGCTGTTTTTT.

The rearrangement links TRBV3-1 (or the pseudogene TRBV3-2) to TRBJ2-3, with 13 nucleotides matching TRBD2. Germline V gives CDR1 LGHDT, CDR2 YNNKEL (reference sequence). CDR3 size: 18 residues. V lost 1 base and J lost 3; bases outside the gene matches: 7. For the CDR3, the DNA is TGTGCCAGCAGCCAAGGGACTAGCGGGAGTCGTAGGACAGATACGCAGTATTTT. Translating gives CASSQGTSGSRRTDTQYF.

This chain links TRBV28 with TRBJ1-5, with 11 positions matching TRBD1. The V gene's germline CDR1 is MDHEN and CDR2 SYDVKM. The CDR3 is 15 amino acids. Unmatched junction bases numbered 8, after V lost 6 bases and J lost 7 bases. DNA for the CDR3: TGTGCCAGCAGGGAGGACAGGGGGCAAGGGCAGCCCCAGCATTTT. Encoded protein: CASREDRGQGQPQHF.

V is TRBV27 and J is TRBJ2-7, with TRBD2 as a possible D gene (6 bases). The CDR3 runs to 16 residues. Trimming took 7 bases from V and 1 from J, leaving 20 bases between them. The V gene's germline CDR1 is MNHEY and CDR2 SMNVEV (reference sequence). The CDR3 bases are TGTGCCAGCACCCAACATGGGGGAGGCGGTTCCTACGAGCAGTACTTC. Amino acid sequence: CASTQHGGGGSYEQYF.

This chain links TRBV12-5 with TRBJ2-7; D is unresolved. Germline V lookup: CDR1 LGHNT, CDR2 FRNRAP. CDR3 size: 12 residues. With 1 base removed from V and 4 bases from J, the gap between germline ends came to 5 bases. CDR3 region: CASGLARYEQYF. The CDR3, as DNA: TGTGCTAGTGGTTTGGCCAGGTACGAGCAGTACTTC. Drawing the rest from reference TRBV12-5 and TRBJ2-7, the complete variable domain is DARVTQTPRHKVTEMGQEVTMRCQPILGHNTVFWYRQTMMQGLELLAYFRNRAPLDDSGMPKDRFSAEMPDATLATLKIQPSEPRDSAVYFCASGLARYEQYFGPGTRLTVT.